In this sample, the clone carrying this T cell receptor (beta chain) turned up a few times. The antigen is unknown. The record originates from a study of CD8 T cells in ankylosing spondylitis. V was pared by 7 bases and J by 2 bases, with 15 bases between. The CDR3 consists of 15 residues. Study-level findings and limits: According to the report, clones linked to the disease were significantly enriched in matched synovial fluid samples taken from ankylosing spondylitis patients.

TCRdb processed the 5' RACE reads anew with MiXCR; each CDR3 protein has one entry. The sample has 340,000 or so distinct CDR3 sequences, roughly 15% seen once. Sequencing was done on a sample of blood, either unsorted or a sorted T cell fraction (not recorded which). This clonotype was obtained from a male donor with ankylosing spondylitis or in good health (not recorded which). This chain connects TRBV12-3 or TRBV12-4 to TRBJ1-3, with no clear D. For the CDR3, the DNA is TGTGCCAGCACCCTACCCGGAAGAACTGGAAACACCATATATTTT. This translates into CASTLPGRTGNTIYF.